Below are 17 T cell receptor beta chains sequenced from a single sample in a study of cytomegalovirus exposure and HLA in healthy donors. Primers: 60 Vbeta forward and 13 Jbeta reverse. The data were produced by immunoSEQ multiplex PCR, yet TCRdb's version contains in-frame clones alone and is incomplete. Among under 200,000 clones listed, 60% to 80% were seen once. The specimen was PBMCs. These receptors were taken from a man aged 50 to 59 in good health and CMV-seropositive.

The sample holds one count of this clone. V and J are TRBV30 and TRBJ1-4; D perhaps matches TRBD1 (6 bases). V was clipped by 0 bases and J by 1 base, with 15 bases between them. Germline CDR1 and CDR2: GTSNPN and SVGIG (reference sequence). This CDR3 spans 17 amino acids. The CDR3: CAWSVGRTDQTNEKLFF. CDR3 in DNA: TGTGCCTGGAGTGTAGGAAGGACAGACCAAACTAATGAAAAACTGTTTTTT.

This chain connects TRBV5-4 to TRBJ2-6; 10 nucleotides match TRBD1. Germline CDR1 and CDR2: SGHNT and YYREEE (reference sequence). The CDR3 spans 16 residues. V shed 3 bases, J shed 4 bases, and the junction held 4 bases outside the gene matches. The CDR3 bases are TGTGCCAGCAGCTCGGGACAGGGGTTGGGGGCCAACGTCCTGACTTTC. Translated: CASSSGQGLGANVLTF.

The chain's CDR3 is CARSFGNPNREGDYEQYF. The CDR3 nucleotides read TGTGCCAGAAGCTTTGGGAACCCGAACAGGGAAGGAGACTACGAGCAGTACTTC. This chain connects TRBV5-3 to TRBJ2-7, with D possibly TRBD1 on 6 matching bases. TRBV5-3 is marked as an open reading frame, function uncertain. The CDR3 consists of 18 residues. V lost 2 bases to trimming and J lost 3 bases, with 24 bases between them.

V gene TRBV7-9 combines with J gene TRBJ1-1; D unclear. V was cut by 4 bases and J by 8 bases, with 8 bases left in between. Germline CDR1 SEHNR, CDR2 FQNEAQ (reference sequence). This CDR3 spans 11 amino acids. CDR3 in DNA: TGTGCCAGCAGCTACGGCGGGGAAGCTTTCTTT. Its protein is CASSYGGEAFF.

The V and J genes are TRBV5-1 and TRBJ2-3, with a weak D call TRBD1 (6 bases). Germline lookup yields CDR1 SGHRS and CDR2 YFSETQ. The V and J ends lost 4 bases and 0 bases respectively, with 12 bases between them. The length of the CDR3 is 15 residues. The CDR3 here is CASSLGHPSTDTQYF. CDR3 nucleotide sequence: TGCGCCAGCAGCCTGGGACACCCCAGCACAGATACGCAGTATTTT.

This rearrangement joins TRBV4-1 to TRBJ1-6; 12 bases line up with TRBD1. With 1 base clipped from V and 9 bases from J, the junction kept 7 bases outside the gene matches. The V gene's germline CDR1 is MGHRA and CDR2 YSYEKL. The CDR3 is 17 residues long. CDR3 sequence reads: CASSQGTGTGGGSPLHF. The CDR3 DNA follows: TGCGCCAGCAGCCAAGGGACCGGGACAGGGGGCGGTTCACCCCTCCACTTT.

V gene TRBV5-1 combines with J gene TRBJ1-2, with unresolved D. This CDR3 has 14 residues. The germline gives CDR1 SGHRS, CDR2 YFSETQ. The V end lost 6 bases, the J end lost 4 bases, and 16 bases lay between the germline ends. The CDR3 DNA follows: TGCGCCAGCAATGACCCCGCAGGACTCTATGGCTACACCTTC. Its translation: CASNDPAGLYGYTF.

The chain carries TRBV9 and TRBJ2-1; 12 nucleotides agree with TRBD2. Germline V lookup: CDR1 SGDLS, CDR2 YYNGEE. Trimming removed 10 bases from V and 8 bases from J; junction bases left unmatched: 13. The CDR3 covers 15 residues. The CDR3 nucleotides read TGTGCCGGAAGCCCAGCTAGCGGGGGGGCCTATGAGCAGTTCTTC. Protein product: CAGSPASGGAYEQFF.

The chain is built from TRBV27 and TRBJ2-1; tentative D call: TRBD2 (7 bases). Trimming left V 4 bases short and J 6 bases short, with 16 bases between. The CDR3 has 15 amino acids. Germline V CDR1 and CDR2: MNHEY, SMNVEV (reference sequence). The CDR3 DNA follows: TGTGCCAGCAGTTATGGGGGGGCCAATCCCAATGAGCAGTTCTTC. Translation gives CASSYGGANPNEQFF.

V gene TRBV28 combines with J gene TRBJ1-5; D gene unclear. CDR1 and CDR2 (germline): MDHEN, SYDVKM. Trimming left V 6 bases short and J 11 bases short, with 20 bases between. This CDR3 has 14 residues. The CDR3: CASRFTGGARTQHF. CDR3 sequence (DNA): TGTGCCAGCAGGTTCACGGGTGGAGCCCGTACCCAGCATTTT.

CDR3 in amino acids: CASSLGTGYEQYV. CDR3 in DNA: TGTGCCAGCAGTTTAGGGACAGGCTACGAGCAGTACGTC. V is TRBV28 and J is TRBJ2-7, with 8 bases fitting TRBD1. Germline CDR1 reads MDHEN; CDR2 reads SYDVKM. V was clipped by 2 bases and J by 3 bases; unmatched bases: 0. This CDR3 spans 13 amino acids.

The chain links TRBV15 to TRBJ1-2; unclear D gene. Germline V gene sequence: CDR1 LNHNV, CDR2 YYDKDF (reference sequence). V dropped 4 bases and J dropped 5 bases, with 5 bases sitting between them. This CDR3 is 11 amino acids long. DNA of the CDR3: TGTGCCACCAGCATCGGGTATGGCTACACCTTC. The encoded protein is CATSIGYGYTF.

This chain links TRBV2 with TRBJ1-2, with TRBD1 matching 7 bases. Germline assignment: CDR1 SNHLY and CDR2 FYNNEI. The CDR3 length is 12 residues. The trim removed 8 bases at V and 5 bases at J, leaving 5 bases unmatched. The CDR3 coding sequence is TGTGCCAGCTGCGGGACAGCTTATGGCTACACCTTC. This translates into CASCGTAYGYTF.

The chain has TRBV2 and TRBJ1-1; tentative D call: TRBD1 (6 bases). Trimming removed 4 bases from V and 5 bases from J, with 8 bases in between. Germline V gene sequence: CDR1 SNHLY, CDR2 FYNNEI. This CDR3 is built from 12 residues. The CDR3, as DNA: TGTGCCAGCAGTGCGCAGGGGACTGAAGCTTTCTTT. Protein sequence: CASSAQGTEAFF.

This clone is a singleton in its sample. V gene TRBV6-1 combines with J gene TRBJ1-6; TRBD1 matches at 9 bases. The CDR3 sequence is 16 residues long. V shed 3 bases and J 11 bases; nucleotides not matched to a gene: 11. CDR1 MNHNS and CDR2 SASEGT come from the germline V gene. In DNA, the CDR3 is TGTGCCAGCAGTGACTGGGACAGGGTCCCATTAACACCCCTCCACTTT. Protein: CASSDWDRVPLTPLHF.

The genes are TRBV9 and TRBJ1-1, with TRBD1 matching 7 bases. Germline V gene data show CDR1 as SGDLS and CDR2 as YYNGEE. CDR3 length equals 14 residues. With 2 bases clipped from V and 0 bases from J, the junction kept 1 base outside the gene matches. The CDR3 DNA follows: TGTGCCAGCAGCGTTGACAGGGTGAACACTGAAGCTTTCTTT. This translates into CASSVDRVNTEAFF.

This clone has only one observation. The J gene is TRBJ1-3, the V gene TRBV19, with D unclear. V was clipped by 6 bases and J by 4 bases, with 16 bases between them. CDR1 and CDR2 from the germline V gene are LNHDA and SQIVND (reference sequence). The CDR3 spans 15 residues. The CDR3 spells CASRPPSSGGNTIYF. The CDR3 DNA follows: TGTGCCAGTAGGCCCCCCAGCTCAGGAGGAAACACCATATATTTT.